The 19 T cell receptor beta chains below were found in one sample sequenced in a study of cytomegalovirus exposure and HLA in healthy donors (dated by TCRdb to 2017 to 2019). The receptor library was made with the immunoSEQ multiplex PCR assay. The multiplex PCR relied on a mix of 60 forward primers for TCR Vbeta segments and 13 reverse primers for TCR Jbeta segments. The table was pulled from immuneACCESS by TCRdb, which kept in-frame rearrangements only. Such tables lose some clones; where checked, under half of the loss comes from unresolved V genes, and the rest has no known cause. This sample has over 150,000 clones in its table, and around 77% of those were observed once. Just under 3% of the sample comes from the top ten. The specimen was PBMCs. The receptors were sampled from a woman aged 25 to 39 in good health and CMV-seronegative.

The gene calls are TRBV19 and TRBJ2-7, with 7 bases fitting TRBD2. The V gene end was trimmed by 3 bases and the J gene end by 2 bases; junction bases not matched to a gene: 7. The length of the CDR3 is 15 residues. The germline V gene has CDR1 LNHDA and CDR2 SQIVND (reference sequence). The CDR3 is CASSMVSSGPYEQYF. The CDR3 nucleotides are TGTGCCAGTAGTATGGTGTCTAGCGGACCCTACGAGCAGTACTTC.

The rearrangement joins TRBV19 to TRBJ2-5, with 8 bases fitting TRBD2. This CDR3 contains 13 residues. CDR1 is LNHDA and CDR2 is SQIVND in the germline V gene (reference sequence). Trimming cost V 6 bases and J 5 bases; bases outside gene matches: 5. CDR3 loop: CASSPRGEETQYF. The CDR3 nucleotides are TGTGCCAGTAGCCCGCGGGGGGAGGAGACCCAGTACTTC.

This chain joins TRBV5-1 and TRBJ1-1, with TRBD1 as a possible D gene (5 bases). The V and J ends lost 1 base and 7 bases respectively, with 11 bases between them. This CDR3 region has 13 residues. Germline CDR1 reads SGHRS; CDR2 reads YFSETQ. The CDR3 region has the DNA TGCGCCAGCAGCTTGCCCGACAGAGGTGAAGCTTTCTTT. Its protein is CASSLPDRGEAFF.

A single count supports this clone. The chain employs TRBV6-5 and TRBJ1-5; D might be TRBD1 (6 bases). CDR1 MNHEY and CDR2 SVGAGI come from the germline V gene. V gave up 5 bases and J gave up 0 bases, with 8 bases separating them. The CDR3 runs 14 residues. This CDR3 reads CASSKGDSNQPQHF. In nucleotides, the CDR3 is TGTGCCAGCAGTAAGGGGGATAGCAATCAGCCCCAGCATTTT.

This clone was counted a single time. The rearrangement uses TRBV7-2 and TRBJ1-5; D is ambiguous. The CDR3 has 13 residues. Germline V CDR1 and CDR2: SGHTA, FQGNSA. V was pared by 1 base and J by 3 bases, with 4 bases between. The CDR3 coding sequence is TGTGCCAGCAGCTTAGTGGCCAATCAGCCCCAGCATTTT. Its translation: CASSLVANQPQHF.

V and J are TRBV6-1 and TRBJ1-5; the D is unclear. Germline V gene lookup returns CDR1 MNHNS and CDR2 SASEGT. V lost 7 bases, J lost 5 bases, and 15 bases lay in between. The CDR3 loop spans 14 amino acids. In nucleotides, the CDR3 is TGTGCCAGCATAAGTCCGGGTATTTATCAGCCCCAGCATTTT. Translation gives CASISPGIYQPQHF.

The CDR3 DNA is TGTGCCAGCTGTGCGTCGTTCCATCAGCCCCAGCATTTT. Protein: CASCASFHQPQHF. The rearrangement links TRBV6-1 to TRBJ1-5, with D hard to call. Germline V gene lookup returns CDR1 MNHNS and CDR2 SASEGT. Trimming cost V 8 bases and J 5 bases, with 13 bases left between them. The CDR3 sequence is 13 residues long.

The genes are TRBV7-8 and TRBJ1-1, with D possibly matching TRBD1 (5 bases). Trimming stripped 5 bases from V and 1 base from J, with 8 bases between. Germline loops: CDR1 SGHVS, CDR2 FQNEAQ. The CDR3 sequence is 13 residues long. CDR3 nucleotides: TGTGCCAGCAGCCCCACAGGGAACACTGAAGCTTTCTTT. This encodes CASSPTGNTEAFF.

This chain connects TRBV5-6 to TRBJ2-7; 9 positions agree with TRBD1. V gave up 5 bases and J gave up 1 base; unmatched junction bases: 7. Looked up from germline, CDR1 is SGHDT and CDR2 is YYEEEE. This CDR3 region has 15 residues. CDR3 sequence: CASSPGTGSSYEQYF. Here the CDR3 DNA reads TGTGCCAGCAGTCCGGGGACAGGGTCTTCCTACGAGCAGTACTTC.

Only a few counts were recorded for this clone. The chain employs TRBV7-2 and TRBJ1-5; no clear D gene. Germline loops: CDR1 SGHTA, CDR2 FQGNSA. The V end lost 1 base, the J end lost 1 base, and 8 bases lay between the germline ends. The CDR3 runs to 15 residues. The CDR3 region is CASSLGGGSNQPQHF. Here the CDR3 DNA reads TGTGCCAGCAGCTTAGGGGGAGGGAGCAATCAGCCCCAGCATTTT. Full variable domain (remainder filled in from reference TRBV7-2 and TRBJ1-5): GAGVSQSPSNKVTEKGKDVELRCDPISGHTALYWYRQSLGQGLEFLIYFQGNSAPDKSGLPSDRFSAERTGGSVSTLTIQRTQQEDSAVYLCASSLGGGSNQPQHFGDGTRLSIL.

V and J are TRBV25-1 and TRBJ1-1; D may be TRBD1 (5 bases). This CDR3 is built from 14 residues. V lost 4 bases to trimming and J lost 5 bases, with 14 bases between them. CDR1 and CDR2 from the germline V gene are MGHDK and SYGVNS. The CDR3 is CASSGFQRGTEAFF. CDR3 bases: TGTGCCAGCAGTGGGTTTCAACGGGGGACTGAAGCTTTCTTT.

CDR3 nucleotide sequence: TGTGCCAGCATTGGCAGGAACTATGGCTACACCTTC. Translated, it gives CASIGRNYGYTF. The chain recombines TRBV6-5 with TRBJ1-2, with D unclear. Trimming removed 7 bases at V and 2 bases at J, with 8 bases between. This CDR3 has 12 amino acids. The V gene's germline CDR1 is MNHEY and CDR2 SVGAGI.

The chain joins TRBV9 to TRBJ2-6, with a possible D match to TRBD1 (5 bases). From germline, CDR1 is SGDLS and CDR2 YYNGEE. The V gene lost 3 bases and the J gene lost 2 bases, with 9 bases spanning the gap. This CDR3 spans 15 amino acids. The CDR3 nucleotides are TGTGCCAGCAGCGCCCAGGGAACTGGGGCCAACGTCCTGACTTTC. Amino acids: CASSAQGTGANVLTF. The entire variable domain, with the rest obtained from reference TRBV9 and TRBJ2-6, is as follows: DSGVTQTPKHLITATGQRVTLRCSPRSGDLSVYWYQQSLDQGLQFLIQYYNGEERAKGNILERFSAQQFPDLHSELNLSSLELGDSALYFCASSAQGTGANVLTFGAGSRLTVL.

In DNA, the CDR3 is TGTGCCATCAGTGAGAGGGGATTCAACACTGAAGCTTTCTTT. Amino acid sequence: CAISERGFNTEAFF. V usage is TRBV10-3 and J usage is TRBJ1-1; TRBD1 might be the D (5 bases). CDR1 is ENHRY and CDR2 is SYGVKD in the germline V gene. The V end was cut by 2 bases, the J end by 2 bases, with 9 bases between. The CDR3 is made up of 14 amino acids.

The rearrangement links TRBV19 to TRBJ2-5; D is possibly TRBD2 (7 bases). The J call is doubtful: the DNA matches TRBJ2-7 better. The CDR3 sequence is 15 residues long. Per the germline V gene, CDR1 is LNHDA and CDR2 is SQIVND (reference sequence). The DNA of the CDR3 is TGTGCCAGTAGCGACGAAAGGGGGGGGGCCTACGAGCAGTACTTC. Translated, it gives CASSDERGGAYEQYF.

With regard to this clone: At the DNA level, this CDR3 is encoded by other sequences in the same sample as well. V gene TRBV7-9 combines with J gene TRBJ1-1; TRBD1 might be the D (5 bases). The CDR3 is 14 amino acids. The V end was cut by 1 base, the J end by 4 bases, with 10 bases between. Germline loops: CDR1 SEHNR, CDR2 FQNEAQ (reference sequence). CDR3 coding DNA: TGTGCCAGCAGCTTAGGGGGCAGGAGCACTGAAGCTTTCTTT. Translation: CASSLGGRSTEAFF.

The chain carries TRBV18 and TRBJ2-7; 8 bases match TRBD2. Germline V lookup: CDR1 KGHSH, CDR2 LQKENI. The CDR3 is made up of 13 amino acids. The V segment lost 1 base and the J segment 9 bases; nucleotides outside the gene matches: 5. The CDR3 spells CASSPLVLAAQYF. CDR3 DNA: TGTGCCAGCTCACCACTCGTACTAGCGGCGCAGTACTTC.

V gene TRBV7-9 combines with J gene TRBJ1-2; a weak D match, TRBD1 (5 bases). This CDR3 region has 15 residues. Between the trimmed V and J ends, which lost 4 bases and 4 bases, there was a span of 16 bases. Germline V gene sequence: CDR1 SEHNR, CDR2 FQNEAQ (reference sequence). In nucleotides, the CDR3 is TGTGCCAGCAGCTCCGGGCGGGGACCGACCTATGGCTACACCTTC. Protein: CASSSGRGPTYGYTF.

The CDR3 DNA reads TGTGCCAGCGGCCCAAGGGCAGGGGTGAACACTGAAGCTTTCTTT. This codes for CASGPRAGVNTEAFF. The J gene is TRBJ1-1, the V gene TRBV6-6, with TRBD1 as a possible D gene (6 bases). Germline CDR1 is MNHNY and CDR2 is SVGAGI (reference sequence). V lost 8 bases, J lost 0 bases, and 16 bases lay in between. CDR3 length: 15 residues.